Each of the 18 T cell receptor beta chains below was sequenced from the same sample in a study. TCRdb reanalysed the 5' RACE reads using MiXCR and keeps one entry per CDR3 protein. The sample shows around 44,000 distinct CDR3 sequences, roughly 30% of them seen only once. The specimen was tumor-infiltrating memory CD4+ T cells sorted from the breast tumor. Subset meaning: memory CD4+ T cells, CD4+CD45RO+CD25-. The receptors derive from a female donor with breast cancer.

This clonotype was counted many times. The V gene is TRBV7-6, the J gene TRBJ2-1; 8 nucleotides agree with TRBD2. CDR3 length equals 19 residues. With V trimmed by 4 bases and J by 0 bases, 14 bases remained unmatched. Germline V CDR1 and CDR2: SGHVS, FNYEAQ. DNA for the CDR3: TGTGCCAGCAGCTATCGGGCTGGGGGAAGCGGGGGCTCCTACAATGAGCAGTTCTTC. This sequence encodes CASSYRAGGSGGSYNEQFF.

The rearrangement joins TRBV11-3 to TRBJ1-1; the D is unclear. The V gene's germline CDR1 is SGHNT and CDR2 YENEEA. Trimming took 1 base from V and 0 from J, leaving 12 bases between them. The CDR3 is 16 amino acids. CDR3 nucleotide sequence: TGTGCCAGCAGCTTAGGGCGGGCGTCGGTGAACACTGAAGCTTTCTTT. This translates into CASSLGRASVNTEAFF.

This clonotype was picked up a small number of times. The chain employs TRBV28 and TRBJ2-6, with a tentative D call TRBD1 (5 bases). With 6 bases removed from V and 0 bases from J, the gap between germline ends came to 12 bases. This CDR3 is 16 amino acids long. Per the germline V gene, CDR1 is MDHEN and CDR2 is SYDVKM. The CDR3 coding sequence is TGTGCCAGCAGGGATAGGGGTTACTCTGGGGCCAACGTCCTGACTTTC. Translating it yields CASRDRGYSGANVLTF.

This clonotype has just a few counts. V gene TRBV5-1 combines with J gene TRBJ2-2; D unresolved. CDR1 is SGHRS and CDR2 is YFSETQ in the germline V gene. V lost 3 bases to trimming and J lost 2 bases, with 5 bases between them. CDR3 size: 13 residues. This chain's CDR3 is CASSSRNTGELFF. CDR3 bases: TGCGCCAGCAGCTCCAGAAACACCGGGGAGCTGTTTTTT.

Worth noting for this clonotype: A much larger clone differs from this one at a single base, so this may be a read error. The chain couples TRBV4-2 to TRBJ2-7; TRBD2 agrees at 9 bases. The CDR3 contains 15 residues. From germline, CDR1 is LGHNA and CDR2 YNFKEQ. The CDR3 sequence: CTSSQVAGATYEQYF. The DNA of the CDR3 is TGTACCAGCAGCCAAGTAGCGGGGGCCACCTACGAGCAGTACTTC.

For this clonotype: One end of the junction fails to match germline, which may point to a read error. The genes are TRBV7-9 and TRBJ1-6; D is ambiguous. The CDR3 extends over 15 amino acids. Germline assignment: CDR1 SEHNR and CDR2 FQNEAQ (reference sequence). The CDR3 DNA is TGTGCCAGCAGCTTCGCCAGCTCCTATAATTCACCCCCCCACTTT. This sequence encodes CASSFASSYNSPPHF.

In its sample, this clonotype was seen once. This rearrangement joins TRBV12-3 or TRBV12-4 to TRBJ1-5, with D maybe TRBD1 (6 bases). V dropped 1 base and J dropped 7 bases, with 14 bases sitting between them. The CDR3 runs 15 residues. CDR3 sequence: CASSLGPQGEQPQHF. CDR3 coding DNA: TGTGCCAGCAGTTTAGGTCCACAGGGCGAACAGCCCCAGCATTTT.

CDR3 sequence: CASSVGDAVAQYF. CDR3 nucleotide sequence: TGTGCCAGCAGCGTAGGGGATGCGGTAGCCCAGTACTTC. This rearrangement joins TRBV9 to TRBJ2-5; no definite D call. Trimming cost V 0 bases and J 9 bases, with 12 bases left between them. This CDR3 has 13 amino acids. Looked up from germline, CDR1 is SGDLS and CDR2 is YYNGEE. The full variable domain, with the rest looked up from reference TRBV9 and TRBJ2-5, is DSGVTQTPKHLITATGQRVTLRCSPRSGDLSVYWYQQSLDQGLQFLIQYYNGEERAKGNILERFSAQQFPDLHSELNLSSLELGDSALYFCASSVGDAVAQYFGPGTRLLVL.

The chain couples TRBV6-1 to TRBJ1-1; D is uncertain. This CDR3 has 13 residues. The germline V gene has CDR1 MNHNS and CDR2 SASEGT. V was trimmed by 5 bases and J by 4 bases, leaving 11 bases between them. The DNA for the CDR3 is TGTGCCAGCAGTCGGGAGTTCTCCACTGAAGCTTTCTTT. Encoded protein: CASSREFSTEAFF.

The J gene is TRBJ1-5, the V gene TRBV6-1, with TRBD1 matching over 11 bases. CDR1 and CDR2 from the germline V gene are MNHNS and SASEGT. The CDR3 extends over 15 amino acids. J lost 7 bases, V lost 5 bases, and 7 bases had no gene match. This chain's CDR3 is CASSSGQGARQPQHF. The CDR3 DNA sequence: TGTGCCAGCAGTTCCGGACAGGGGGCCAGACAGCCCCAGCATTTT.

The chain recombines TRBV6-6 with TRBJ1-1; D may be TRBD1 (5 bases). Trimming took 4 bases from V and 6 from J, leaving 6 bases between them. In germline, CDR1 is MNHNY, CDR2 SVGAGI (reference sequence). The CDR3 spans 11 residues. CDR3 coding DNA: TGTGCCAGCAGTTGGGGGGCTGAAGCTTTCTTT. The encoded protein is CASSWGAEAFF.

This clonotype has only a few counts. The V call is TRBV9, the J call TRBJ2-3; D remains unclear. The V gene's germline CDR1 is SGDLS and CDR2 YYNGEE. The ends were cut back, 3 bases at V and 3 bases at J, with 14 bases in the middle. The CDR3 is made up of 15 amino acids. The CDR3 DNA sequence: TGTGCCAGCAGCGAACCGGATCCTTCGACAGATACGCAGTATTTT. Amino acid sequence: CASSEPDPSTDTQYF. Using reference TRBV9 and TRBJ2-3 for the parts outside the CDR3, the full variable domain is DSGVTQTPKHLITATGQRVTLRCSPRSGDLSVYWYQQSLDQGLQFLIQYYNGEERAKGNILERFSAQQFPDLHSELNLSSLELGDSALYFCASSEPDPSTDTQYFGPGTRLTVL.

V and J are TRBV20-1 and TRBJ2-1, with 8 bases identical to TRBD1. There are 15 residues in the CDR3. The germline V gene has CDR1 DFQATT and CDR2 SNEGSKA (reference sequence). After removal of 2 bases from V and 5 bases from J, the junction contained 8 bases not matched to a gene. The chain's CDR3 is CSARPPGQDHNEQFF. The CDR3 bases are TGCAGTGCTAGACCCCCGGGACAGGACCACAATGAGCAGTTCTTC.

The chain combines TRBV4-1 with TRBJ1-3; D is possibly TRBD1 (6 bases). Germline CDR1 and CDR2: MGHRA and YSYEKL. CDR3 length equals 17 residues. V dropped 7 bases and J dropped 0 bases, with 19 bases sitting between them. This CDR3 reads CASKRGDGQSSGNTIYF. The DNA of the CDR3 is TGCGCCAGCAAGAGAGGGGACGGACAGAGCTCTGGAAACACCATATATTTT.

The CDR3 nucleotides are TGTGCCAGCAGCTTACCGGACGGTCCCTACGAGCAGTACTTC. This gives the protein CASSLPDGPYEQYF. The rearrangement uses TRBV11-2 and TRBJ2-7; the D is unclear. The V gene's germline CDR1 is SGHAT and CDR2 FQNNGV. The germline V and J ends were trimmed by 2 bases and 2 bases, with 10 bases remaining between them. The CDR3 runs to 14 residues.

This rearrangement joins TRBV20-1 to TRBJ1-2; weak D call: TRBD1 (5 bases). Germline lookup yields CDR1 DFQATT and CDR2 SNEGSKA (reference sequence). The CDR3 loop spans 11 amino acids. V was trimmed by 6 bases and J by 7 bases, leaving 12 bases between them. The CDR3 DNA follows: TGCAGTGCGGGGGAGTCCGTTGGCTACACCTTC. It specifies CSAGESVGYTF.

This clonotype was observed many times. The J gene is TRBJ2-5, the V gene TRBV29-1, with 10 positions matching TRBD2. The CDR3 consists of 14 residues. V lost 7 bases to trimming and J lost 1 base; unmatched junction nucleotides: 6. CDR1 is SQVTM, CDR2 ANQGSEA, per germline. The CDR3 sequence is CSASGSFFQETQYF. DNA for the CDR3: TGCAGCGCTAGCGGGAGTTTCTTCCAAGAGACCCAGTACTTC. The full variable domain, rest sourced from reference TRBV29-1 and TRBJ2-5, is SAVISQKPSRDICQRGTSLTIQCQVDSQVTMMFWYRQQPGQSLTLIATANQGSEATYESGFVIDKFPISRPNLTFSTLTVSNMSPEDSSIYLCSASGSFFQETQYFGPGTRLLVL.

V usage is TRBV5-1 and J usage is TRBJ1-2, with 8 bases matching TRBD1. This CDR3 region has 13 residues. CDR1 is SGHRS and CDR2 is YFSETQ in the germline V gene. J gave up 12 bases and V 3 bases, and 10 bases lay outside the gene matches. This CDR3 is CASSWTGQAANTF. In DNA, the CDR3 is TGCGCCAGCAGCTGGACGGGACAGGCTGCCAACACCTTC.